This T cell receptor beta chain was recorded in a study of blood T cell repertoires in COVID-19. About the study: Sample material is recorded as cDNA or gDNA derived from T cells, B-cell-depleted T cells, or PBMCs.

In the authors' methods: Reference gene primer amplification yielded estimated nucleated cell counts. Some clones are missing from TCRdb's copy, which holds only in-frame ones; the method was immunoSEQ multiplex PCR. Clonal size and the V and J genes are those of that table, whereas D and trimming came from the DNA. The data hold 250,000 to 400,000 clones, with roughly 90% observed a single time. The CDR3 is 15 amino acids. J gave up 5 bases and V 5 bases, and 9 bases lay outside the gene matches. In germline, CDR1 is SEHNR, CDR2 FQNEAQ (reference sequence). The chain is built from TRBV7-9 and TRBJ2-7, with 10 bases lining up with TRBD1. The sample taken for sequencing was peripheral blood. This receptor was taken from a woman in her thirties with COVID-19, enrolled during active disease. The CDR3 sequence: CASSPRDRGSHEQYF. The CDR3 DNA follows: TGTGCCAGCAGCCCCCGGGACAGGGGTTCCCACGAGCAGTACTTC.